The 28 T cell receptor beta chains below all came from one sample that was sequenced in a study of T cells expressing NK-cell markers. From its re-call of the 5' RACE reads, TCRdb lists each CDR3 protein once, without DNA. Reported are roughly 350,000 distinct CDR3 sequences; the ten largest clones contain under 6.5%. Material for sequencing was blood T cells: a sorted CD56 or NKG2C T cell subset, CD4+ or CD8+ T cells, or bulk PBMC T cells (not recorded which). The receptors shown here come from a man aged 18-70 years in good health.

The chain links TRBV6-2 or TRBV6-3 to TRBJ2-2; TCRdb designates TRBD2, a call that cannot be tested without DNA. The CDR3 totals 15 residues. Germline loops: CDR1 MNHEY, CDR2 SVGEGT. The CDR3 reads CASSRASGGYGELFF.

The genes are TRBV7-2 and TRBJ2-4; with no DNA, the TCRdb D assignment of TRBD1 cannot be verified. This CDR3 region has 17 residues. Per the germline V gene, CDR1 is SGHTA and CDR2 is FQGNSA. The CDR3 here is CASTDSGRGLAKNIQYF.

The CDR3 loop reads CASSFGTSGGNEQFF. The chain employs TRBV13 and TRBJ2-1; TCRdb indicates TRBD2, and absent DNA this call remains unverified. The CDR3 sequence is 15 residues long. Germline-derived CDR1 and CDR2 are PRHDT and FYEKMQ (reference sequence).

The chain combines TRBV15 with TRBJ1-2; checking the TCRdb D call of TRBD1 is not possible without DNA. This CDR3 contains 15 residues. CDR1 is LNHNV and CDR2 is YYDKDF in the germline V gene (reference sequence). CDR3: CATSRDRGINYGYTF.

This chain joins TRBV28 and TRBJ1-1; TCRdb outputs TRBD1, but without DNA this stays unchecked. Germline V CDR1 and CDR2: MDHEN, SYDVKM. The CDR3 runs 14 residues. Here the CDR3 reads CASSFLRGRPEAFF.

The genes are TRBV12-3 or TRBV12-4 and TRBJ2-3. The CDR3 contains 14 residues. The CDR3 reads CASSFRIAADTQYF.

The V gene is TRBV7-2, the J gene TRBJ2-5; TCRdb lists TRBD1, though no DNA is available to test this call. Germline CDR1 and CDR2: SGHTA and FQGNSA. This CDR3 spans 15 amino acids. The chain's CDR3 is CASLPDRGGGETQYF.

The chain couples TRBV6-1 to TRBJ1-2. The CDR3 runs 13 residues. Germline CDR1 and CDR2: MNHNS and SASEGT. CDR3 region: CASSVDRWYGYTF.

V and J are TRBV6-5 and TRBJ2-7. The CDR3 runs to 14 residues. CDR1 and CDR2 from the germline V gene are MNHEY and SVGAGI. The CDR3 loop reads CASRRSDPSYEQYF.

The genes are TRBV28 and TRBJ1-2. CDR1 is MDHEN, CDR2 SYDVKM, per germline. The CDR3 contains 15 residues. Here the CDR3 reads CAITQASSGGDGYTF.

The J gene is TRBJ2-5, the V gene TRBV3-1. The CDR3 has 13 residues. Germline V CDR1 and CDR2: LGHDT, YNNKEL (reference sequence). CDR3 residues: CASSQLRTGTQYF.

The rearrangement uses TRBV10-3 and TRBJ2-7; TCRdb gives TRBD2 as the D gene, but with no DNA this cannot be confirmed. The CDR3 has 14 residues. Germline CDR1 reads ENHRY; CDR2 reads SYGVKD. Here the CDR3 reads CAISPGLGVGEQYF.

This chain's CDR3 is CASSPLAIRQETQYF. The chain carries TRBV5-1 and TRBJ2-5. This CDR3 contains 15 residues. Germline CDR1 SGHRS, CDR2 YFSETQ.

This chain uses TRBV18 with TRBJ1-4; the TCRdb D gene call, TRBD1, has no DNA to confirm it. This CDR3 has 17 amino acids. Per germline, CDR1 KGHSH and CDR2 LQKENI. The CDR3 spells CASSPQRQGPTNEKLFF.

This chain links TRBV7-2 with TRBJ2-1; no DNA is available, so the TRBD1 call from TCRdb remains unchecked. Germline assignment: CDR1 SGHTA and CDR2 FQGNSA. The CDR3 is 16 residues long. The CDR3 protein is CASRVQGTSPSNEQFF.

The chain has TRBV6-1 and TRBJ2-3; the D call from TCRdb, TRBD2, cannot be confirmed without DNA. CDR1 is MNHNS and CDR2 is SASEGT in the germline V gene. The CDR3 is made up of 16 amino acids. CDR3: CASSRPISEDSDTQYF.

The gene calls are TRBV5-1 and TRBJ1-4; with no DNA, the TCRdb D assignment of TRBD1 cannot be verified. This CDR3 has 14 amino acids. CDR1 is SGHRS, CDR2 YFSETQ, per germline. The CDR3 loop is CASSRDSYNEKLFF.

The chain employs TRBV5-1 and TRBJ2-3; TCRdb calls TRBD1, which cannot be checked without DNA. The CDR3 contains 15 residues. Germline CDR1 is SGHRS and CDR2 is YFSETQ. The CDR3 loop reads CASSPSTGGRDTQYF.

The CDR3 protein is CATSRDTFAGPSYEQYF. V is TRBV15 and J is TRBJ2-7; TCRdb names TRBD1, which stays unverified in the absence of DNA. The CDR3 has 17 amino acids. CDR1 LNHNV and CDR2 YYDKDF come from the germline V gene (reference sequence). Drawing the rest from reference TRBV15 and TRBJ2-7, the complete variable domain is DAMVIQNPRYQVTQFGKPVTLSCSQTLNHNVMYWYQQKSSQAPKLLFHYYDKDFNNEADTPDNFQSRRPNTSFCFLDIRSPGLGDTAMYLCATSRDTFAGPSYEQYFGPGTRLTVT.

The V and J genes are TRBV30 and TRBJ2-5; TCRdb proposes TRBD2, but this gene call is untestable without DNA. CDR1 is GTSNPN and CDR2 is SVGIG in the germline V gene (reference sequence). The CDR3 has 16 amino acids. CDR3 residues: CAWSAYRRTSAGTQYF. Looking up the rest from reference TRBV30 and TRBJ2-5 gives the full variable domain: SQTIHQWPATLVQPVGSPLSLECTVEGTSNPNLYWYRQAAGRGLQLLFYSVGIGQISSEVPQNLSASRPQDRQFILSSKKLLLSDSGFYLCAWSAYRRTSAGTQYFGPGTRLLVL.

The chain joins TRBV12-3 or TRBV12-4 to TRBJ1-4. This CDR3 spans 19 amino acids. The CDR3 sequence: CASSLAGLAGGATNEKLFF.

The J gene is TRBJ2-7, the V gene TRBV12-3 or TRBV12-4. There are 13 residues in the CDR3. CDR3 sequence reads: CASSNRGSYEQYF.

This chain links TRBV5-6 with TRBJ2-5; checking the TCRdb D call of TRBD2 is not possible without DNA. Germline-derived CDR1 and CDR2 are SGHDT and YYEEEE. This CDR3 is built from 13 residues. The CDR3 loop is CATALSPEEAQYF.

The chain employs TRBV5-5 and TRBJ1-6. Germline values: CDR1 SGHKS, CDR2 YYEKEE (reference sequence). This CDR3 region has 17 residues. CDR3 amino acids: CASSLMVRTVYNSPLHF.

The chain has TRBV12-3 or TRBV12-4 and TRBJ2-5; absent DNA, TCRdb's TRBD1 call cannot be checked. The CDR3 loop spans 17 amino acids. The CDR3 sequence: CASSPKVTGELGETQYF.

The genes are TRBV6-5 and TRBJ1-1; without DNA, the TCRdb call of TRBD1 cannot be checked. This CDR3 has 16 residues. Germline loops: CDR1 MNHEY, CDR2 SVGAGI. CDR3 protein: CASSLGQGALNTEAFF.

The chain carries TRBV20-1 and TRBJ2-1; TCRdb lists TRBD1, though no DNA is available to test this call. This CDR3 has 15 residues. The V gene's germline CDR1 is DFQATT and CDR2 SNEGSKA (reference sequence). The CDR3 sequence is CSARDQTGLYNEQFF.

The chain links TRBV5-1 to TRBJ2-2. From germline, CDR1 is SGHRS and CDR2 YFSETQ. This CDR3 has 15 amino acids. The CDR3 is CASSLGASVTGELFF.